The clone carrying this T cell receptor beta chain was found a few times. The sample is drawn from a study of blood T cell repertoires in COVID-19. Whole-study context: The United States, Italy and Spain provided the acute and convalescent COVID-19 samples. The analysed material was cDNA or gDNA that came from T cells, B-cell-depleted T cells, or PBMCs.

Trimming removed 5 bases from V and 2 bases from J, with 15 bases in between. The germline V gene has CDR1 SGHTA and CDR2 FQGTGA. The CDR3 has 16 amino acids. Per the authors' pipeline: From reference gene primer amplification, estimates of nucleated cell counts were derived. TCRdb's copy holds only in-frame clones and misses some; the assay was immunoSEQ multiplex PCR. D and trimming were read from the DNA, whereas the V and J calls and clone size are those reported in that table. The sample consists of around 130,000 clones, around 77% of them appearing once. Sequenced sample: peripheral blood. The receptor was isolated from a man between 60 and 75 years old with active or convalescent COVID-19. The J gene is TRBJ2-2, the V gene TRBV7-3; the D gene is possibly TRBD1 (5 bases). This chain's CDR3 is CASSPSTTANTGELFF. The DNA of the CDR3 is TGTGCCAGCAGCCCATCCACGACAGCAAACACCGGGGAGCTGTTTTTT.